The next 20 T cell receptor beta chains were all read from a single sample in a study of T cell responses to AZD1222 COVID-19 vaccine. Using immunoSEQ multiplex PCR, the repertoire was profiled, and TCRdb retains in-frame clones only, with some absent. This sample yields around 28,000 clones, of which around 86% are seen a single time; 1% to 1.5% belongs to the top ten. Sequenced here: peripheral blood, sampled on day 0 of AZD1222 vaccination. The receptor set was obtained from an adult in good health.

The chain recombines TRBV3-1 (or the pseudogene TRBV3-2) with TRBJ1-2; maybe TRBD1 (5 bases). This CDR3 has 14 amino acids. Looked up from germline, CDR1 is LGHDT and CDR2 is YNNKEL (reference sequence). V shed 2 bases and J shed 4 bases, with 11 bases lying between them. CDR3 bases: TGTGCCAGCAGCCAAAGGGAGACAGCCTATGGCTACACCTTC. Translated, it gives CASSQRETAYGYTF.

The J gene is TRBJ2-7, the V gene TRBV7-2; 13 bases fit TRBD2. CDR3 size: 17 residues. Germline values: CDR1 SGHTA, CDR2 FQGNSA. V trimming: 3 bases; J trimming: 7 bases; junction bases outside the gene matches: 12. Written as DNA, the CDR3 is TGTGCCAGCAGCTTGTCGTGGACTAGCGGGGGCCTTAGTGAGCAGTACTTC. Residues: CASSLSWTSGGLSEQYF.

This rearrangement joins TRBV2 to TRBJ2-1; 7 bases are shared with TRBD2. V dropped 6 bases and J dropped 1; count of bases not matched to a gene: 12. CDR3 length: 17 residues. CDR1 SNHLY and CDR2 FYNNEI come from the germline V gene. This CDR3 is CASSPPLASGSYNEQFF. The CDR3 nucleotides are TGTGCCAGCAGCCCCCCGCTGGCTAGCGGATCCTACAATGAGCAGTTCTTC. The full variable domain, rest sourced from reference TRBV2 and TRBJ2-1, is EPEVTQTPSHQVTQMGQEVILRCVPISNHLYFYWYRQILGQKVEFLVSFYNNEISEKSEIFDDQFSVERPDGSNFTLKIRSTKLEDSAMYFCASSPPLASGSYNEQFFGPGTRLTVL.

The CDR3 region is CASSVDGRPGASGAYNEQFF. CDR3 bases: TGTGCCAGCAGCGTAGACGGCCGTCCCGGGGCTAGCGGGGCGTACAATGAGCAGTTCTTC. The chain employs TRBV9 and TRBJ2-1, with 9 bases matching TRBD2. CDR1 and CDR2 from the germline V gene are SGDLS and YYNGEE. V lost 0 bases to trimming and J lost 4 bases; unmatched junction nucleotides: 17. This CDR3 region has 20 residues.

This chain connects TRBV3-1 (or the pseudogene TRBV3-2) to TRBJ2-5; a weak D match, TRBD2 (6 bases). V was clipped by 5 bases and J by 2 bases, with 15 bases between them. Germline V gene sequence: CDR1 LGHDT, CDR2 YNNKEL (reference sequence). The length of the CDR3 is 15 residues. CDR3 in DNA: TGTGCCAGCAGCAAAAGGAGGGGTCTACAAGAGACCCAGTACTTC. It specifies CASSKRRGLQETQYF.

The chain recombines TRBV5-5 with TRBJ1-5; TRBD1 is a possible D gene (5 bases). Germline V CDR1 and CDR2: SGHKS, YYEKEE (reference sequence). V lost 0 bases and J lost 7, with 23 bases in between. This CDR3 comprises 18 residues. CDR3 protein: CASSLEVLGTAEAQPQHF. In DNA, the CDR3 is TGTGCCAGCAGCTTGGAGGTCTTGGGGACCGCCGAGGCCCAGCCCCAGCATTTT.

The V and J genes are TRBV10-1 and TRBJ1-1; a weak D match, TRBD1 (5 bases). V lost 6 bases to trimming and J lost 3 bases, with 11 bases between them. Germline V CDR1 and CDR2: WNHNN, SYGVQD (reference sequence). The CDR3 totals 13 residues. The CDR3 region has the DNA TGCGCCAGCAGGATGGACACTTACACTGAAGCTTTCTTT. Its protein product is CASRMDTYTEAFF.

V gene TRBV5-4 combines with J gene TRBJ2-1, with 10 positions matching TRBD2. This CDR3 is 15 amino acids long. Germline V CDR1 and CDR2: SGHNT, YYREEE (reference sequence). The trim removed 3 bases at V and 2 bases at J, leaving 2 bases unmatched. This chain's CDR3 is CASSYGLAAYNEQFF. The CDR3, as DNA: TGTGCCAGCAGCTACGGACTAGCGGCCTACAATGAGCAGTTCTTC.

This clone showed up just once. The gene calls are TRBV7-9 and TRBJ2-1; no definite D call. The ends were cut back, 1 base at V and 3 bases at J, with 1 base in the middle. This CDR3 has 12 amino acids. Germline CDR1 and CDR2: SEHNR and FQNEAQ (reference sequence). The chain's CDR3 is CASSLDYNEQFF. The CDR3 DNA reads TGTGCCAGCAGCTTAGACTACAATGAGCAGTTCTTC.

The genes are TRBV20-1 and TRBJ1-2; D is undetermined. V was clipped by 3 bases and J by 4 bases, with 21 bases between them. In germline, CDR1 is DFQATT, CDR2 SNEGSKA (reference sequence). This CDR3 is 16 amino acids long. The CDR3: CSASNSGVERPYGYTF. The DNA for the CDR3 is TGCAGTGCTAGTAATTCCGGGGTTGAGAGGCCCTATGGCTACACCTTC.

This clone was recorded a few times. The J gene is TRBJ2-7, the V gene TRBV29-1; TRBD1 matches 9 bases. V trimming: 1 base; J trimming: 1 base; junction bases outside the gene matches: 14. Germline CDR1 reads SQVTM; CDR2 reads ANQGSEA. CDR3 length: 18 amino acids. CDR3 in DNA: TGCAGCGTTGAAGCCGCCGGCGGGACAGGGCCTTTTTCCTACGAGCAGTACTTC. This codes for CSVEAAGGTGPFSYEQYF.

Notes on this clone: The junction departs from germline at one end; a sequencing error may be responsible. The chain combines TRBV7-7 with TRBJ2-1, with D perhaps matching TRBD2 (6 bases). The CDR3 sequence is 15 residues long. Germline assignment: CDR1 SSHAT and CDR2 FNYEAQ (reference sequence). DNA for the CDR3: TGTGCTAGCAGCATAGGTCGGGAGAGGTACAATGAGCAGTTCTTC. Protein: CASSIGRERYNEQFF.

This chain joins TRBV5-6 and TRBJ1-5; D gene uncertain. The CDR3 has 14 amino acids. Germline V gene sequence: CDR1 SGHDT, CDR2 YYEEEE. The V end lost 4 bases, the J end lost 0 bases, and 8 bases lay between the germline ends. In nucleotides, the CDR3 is TGTGCCAGCAGCAAACAGATTAGCAATCAGCCCCAGCATTTT. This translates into CASSKQISNQPQHF.

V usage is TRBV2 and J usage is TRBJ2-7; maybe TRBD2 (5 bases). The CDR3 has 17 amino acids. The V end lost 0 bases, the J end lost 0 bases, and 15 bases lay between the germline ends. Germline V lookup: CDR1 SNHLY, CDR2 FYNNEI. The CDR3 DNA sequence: TGTGCCAGCAGTGAAGCGCTTCTCCGGGATAGCTCCTACGAGCAGTACTTC. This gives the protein CASSEALLRDSSYEQYF.

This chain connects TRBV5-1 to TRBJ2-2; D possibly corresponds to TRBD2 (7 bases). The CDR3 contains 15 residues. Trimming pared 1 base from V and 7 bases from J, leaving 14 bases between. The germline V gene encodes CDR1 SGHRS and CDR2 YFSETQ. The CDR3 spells CASSLNAGAFGELFF. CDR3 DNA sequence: TGCGCCAGCAGCTTGAATGCGGGGGCCTTCGGGGAGCTGTTTTTT.

This chain's CDR3 is CASSLARTLQETQYF. The CDR3 DNA reads TGTGCCAGCAGCTTAGCGCGAACACTACAAGAGACCCAGTACTTC. The chain is built from TRBV7-8 and TRBJ2-5, with D uncertain. V was clipped by 0 bases and J by 2 bases, with 10 bases between them. The CDR3 spans 15 residues. The V gene's germline CDR1 is SGHVS and CDR2 FQNEAQ.

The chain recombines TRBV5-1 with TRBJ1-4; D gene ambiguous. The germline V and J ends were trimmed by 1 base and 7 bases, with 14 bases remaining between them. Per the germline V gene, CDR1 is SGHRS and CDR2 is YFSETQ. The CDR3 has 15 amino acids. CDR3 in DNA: TGCGCCAGCAGCTTGTTCGAGGCCCGTTCTGAAAAACTGTTTTTT. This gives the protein CASSLFEARSEKLFF.

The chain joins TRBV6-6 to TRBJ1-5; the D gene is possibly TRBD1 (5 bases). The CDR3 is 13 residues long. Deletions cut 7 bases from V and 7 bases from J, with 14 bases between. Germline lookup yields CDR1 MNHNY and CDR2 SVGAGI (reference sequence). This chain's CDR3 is CASNEGLQQPQHF. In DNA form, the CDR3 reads TGTGCCAGCAATGAGGGGTTACAACAGCCCCAGCATTTT.

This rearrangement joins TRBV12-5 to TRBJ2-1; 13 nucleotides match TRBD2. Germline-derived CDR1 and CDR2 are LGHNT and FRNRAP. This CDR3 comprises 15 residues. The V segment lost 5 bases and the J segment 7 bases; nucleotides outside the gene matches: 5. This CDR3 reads CASGVGLAGLNEQFF. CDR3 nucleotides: TGTGCTAGTGGTGTGGGACTAGCGGGATTGAATGAGCAGTTCTTC.

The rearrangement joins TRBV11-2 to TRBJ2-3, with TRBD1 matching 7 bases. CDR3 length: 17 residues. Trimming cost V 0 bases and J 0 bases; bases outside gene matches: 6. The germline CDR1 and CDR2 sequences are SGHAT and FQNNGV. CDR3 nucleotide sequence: TGTGCCAGCAGCTTAGAAGGGGGCAGGGTTAGCACAGATACGCAGTATTTT. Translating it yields CASSLEGGRVSTDTQYF.